In its sample, the clone carrying this TCR beta chain was seen once. The antigen is not known. Sample-barcoded 5' priming and a J-beta primer mix drove a second PCR of about 6 to 11 cycles. The authors tagged each cDNA molecule using a template-switch adaptor with 12 random nucleotides. TCRdb redid the calling of the 5' RACE reads with MiXCR, one entry per CDR3 protein. The top ten hold approximately 18% of the sample, which has 550,000 to 700,000 distinct CDR3 sequences, 27% seen once. This record belongs to a study of blood T cells in healthy people across ages. Study-level points and caveats: Strong correlation linked observed beta diversity and percent naive T cells. Without sorted subsets, naive and antigen-experienced compartments could not be conclusively compared.

Each of the donors had roughly 9.7 milliliters of peripheral blood drawn into EDTA-treated Vacutainer tubes. The ends lost 3 bases at V and 6 bases at J; junction bases unmatched: 6. CDR1 is SGDLS, CDR2 YYNGEE, per germline. The CDR3 is 14 residues long. Sequencing input: blood. The chain recombines TRBV9 with TRBJ2-1, with 7 bases fitting TRBD2. The receptor's source is a woman between 65 and 79 years old in good health. The DNA for the CDR3 is TGTGCCAGCAGCGCCACAGGACTAGGCAATGAGCAGTTCTTC. Translating it yields CASSATGLGNEQFF. Supplemented by reference TRBV9 and TRBJ2-1, the full variable domain reads DSGVTQTPKHLITATGQRVTLRCSPRSGDLSVYWYQQSLDQGLQFLIQYYNGEERAKGNILERFSAQQFPDLHSELNLSSLELGDSALYFCASSATGLGNEQFFGPGTRLTVL.